One and the same sample provided the 4 T cell receptor beta chains below, sequenced in a study of cytomegalovirus exposure and HLA in healthy donors. This PCR relied on a set of 60 Vbeta primers and 13 Jbeta primers. Profiled with immunoSEQ multiplex PCR; TCRdb holds only in-frame clones, not every one. This table has 200,000 or so clones, roughly 84% appearing once. The sequenced sample was PBMCs. These TCRs come from a man aged 50 or older in good health and CMV-seronegative.

The rearrangement links TRBV5-1 to TRBJ2-1, with 10 bases identical to TRBD2. The CDR3 has 15 amino acids. With V trimmed by 7 bases and J by 5 bases, 9 bases remained unmatched. The germline V gene encodes CDR1 SGHRS and CDR2 YFSETQ. CDR3 protein: CASRMRTSGNNEQFF. CDR3 DNA: TGCGCCAGCCGGATGCGGACTAGCGGAAACAATGAGCAGTTCTTC.

The CDR3 bases are TGTGCCAGCAGCGAGAGGGTTGGGAGGGAGCAGTACTTC. Protein: CASSERVGREQYF. The chain joins TRBV9 to TRBJ2-7, with D perhaps TRBD2 (6 bases). V dropped 3 bases and J dropped 7 bases, with 14 bases sitting between them. This CDR3 contains 13 residues. Germline assignment: CDR1 SGDLS and CDR2 YYNGEE.

The gene calls are TRBV7-9 and TRBJ1-1, with D hard to call. Between the trimmed V and J ends, which lost 1 base and 0 bases, there was a span of 9 bases. Germline CDR1 SEHNR, CDR2 FQNEAQ (reference sequence). CDR3 length: 15 residues. Here the CDR3 reads CASSLVAGMNTEAFF. The CDR3 DNA follows: TGTGCCAGCAGCTTAGTGGCAGGCATGAACACTGAAGCTTTCTTT. The whole variable domain, remainder taken from reference TRBV7-9 and TRBJ1-1, is DTGVSQNPRHKITKRGQNVTFRCDPISEHNRLYWYRQTLGQGPEFLTYFQNEAQLEKSRLLSDRFSAERPKGSFSTLEIQRTEQGDSAMYLCASSLVAGMNTEAFFGQGTRLTVV.

With regard to this clone: Other DNA variants within this sample encode the same CDR3. The V call is TRBV27, the J call TRBJ2-1; weak D call: TRBD2 (6 bases). The CDR3 contains 17 residues. The V gene lost 4 bases and the J gene lost 0 bases, with 16 bases spanning the gap. CDR1 is MNHEY, CDR2 SMNVEV, per germline (reference sequence). The CDR3 protein is CASSSLRRGSSYNEQFF. CDR3 coding DNA: TGTGCCAGCAGTTCCCTGCGGCGGGGTAGCTCCTACAATGAGCAGTTCTTC.